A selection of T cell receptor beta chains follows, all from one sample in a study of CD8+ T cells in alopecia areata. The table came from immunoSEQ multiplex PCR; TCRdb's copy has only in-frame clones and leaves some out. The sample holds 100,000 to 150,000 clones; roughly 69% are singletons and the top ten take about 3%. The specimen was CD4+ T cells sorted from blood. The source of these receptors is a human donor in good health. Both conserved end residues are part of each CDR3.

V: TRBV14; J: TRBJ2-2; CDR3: CASSQIGFLNTGELFF
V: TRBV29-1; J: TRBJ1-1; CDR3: CSVELARVNTEAFF
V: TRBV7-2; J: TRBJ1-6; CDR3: CASSLLIGQGKSWSPLHF
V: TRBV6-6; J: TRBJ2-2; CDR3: CASAAGAYTGELFF
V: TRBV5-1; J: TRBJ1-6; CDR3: CASSLGLNSPLHF
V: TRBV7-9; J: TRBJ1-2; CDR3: CASSTQGYANYGYTF
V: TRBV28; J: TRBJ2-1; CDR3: CASRTGPNEQFF
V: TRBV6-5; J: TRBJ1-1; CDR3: CASSSGRLNTEAFF
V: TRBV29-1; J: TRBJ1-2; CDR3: CSVETGLGGYTF
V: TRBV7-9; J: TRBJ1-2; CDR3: CASSLRTTGLGSGYTF
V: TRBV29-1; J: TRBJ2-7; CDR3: CSVDTDSSIPYEQYF
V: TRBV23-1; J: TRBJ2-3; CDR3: CASSQSGRGSTDTQYF
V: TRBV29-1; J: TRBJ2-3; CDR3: CSVEVSATDTQYF
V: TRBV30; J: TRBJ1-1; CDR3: CAWTNYRGSTEAFF
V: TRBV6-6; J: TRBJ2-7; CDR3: CASSYYEGPYEQYF
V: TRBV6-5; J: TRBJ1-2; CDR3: CASSYSSREILYGYTF
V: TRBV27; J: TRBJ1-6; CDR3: CASSAQGRNSPLHF
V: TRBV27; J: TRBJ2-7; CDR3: CASSPLANPSSEQYF
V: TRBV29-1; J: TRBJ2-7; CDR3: CSVLARDRGSYEQYF
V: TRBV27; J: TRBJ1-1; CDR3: CASSTRWADTEAFF